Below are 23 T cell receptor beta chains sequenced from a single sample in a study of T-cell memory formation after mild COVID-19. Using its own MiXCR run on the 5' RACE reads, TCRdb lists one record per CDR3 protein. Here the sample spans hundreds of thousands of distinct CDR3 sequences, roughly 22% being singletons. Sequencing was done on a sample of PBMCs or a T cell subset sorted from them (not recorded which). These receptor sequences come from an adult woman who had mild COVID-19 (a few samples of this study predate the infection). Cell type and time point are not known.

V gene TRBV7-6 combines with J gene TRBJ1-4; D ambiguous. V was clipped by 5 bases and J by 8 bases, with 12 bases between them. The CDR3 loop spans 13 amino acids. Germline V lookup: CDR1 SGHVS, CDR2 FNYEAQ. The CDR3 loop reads CASSPVSREKLFF. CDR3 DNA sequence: TGTGCCAGCAGCCCCGTCTCCCGCGAAAAACTGTTTTTT.

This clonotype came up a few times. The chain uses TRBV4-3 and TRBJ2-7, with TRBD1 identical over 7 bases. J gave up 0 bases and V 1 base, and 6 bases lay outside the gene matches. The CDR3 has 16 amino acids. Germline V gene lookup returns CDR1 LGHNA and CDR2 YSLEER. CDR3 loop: CASSQGQGSLSYEQYF. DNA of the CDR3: TGCGCCAGCAGCCAAGGACAGGGTTCGCTCTCCTACGAGCAGTACTTC.

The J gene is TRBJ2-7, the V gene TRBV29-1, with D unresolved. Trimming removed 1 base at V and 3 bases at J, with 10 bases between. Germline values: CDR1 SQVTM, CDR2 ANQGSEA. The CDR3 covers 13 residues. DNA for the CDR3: TGCAGCGTTGAAGCCCCCGTGAGCTACGAGCAGTACTTC. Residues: CSVEAPVSYEQYF.

The CDR3 spells CASSLVTSTNEQFF. The DNA for the CDR3 is TGTGCCAGCAGCTTGGTGACTAGCACCAATGAGCAGTTCTTC. The chain has TRBV7-2 and TRBJ2-1, with 7 nucleotides matching TRBD2. The CDR3 consists of 14 residues. CDR1 is SGHTA and CDR2 is FQGNSA in the germline V gene. V lost 3 bases and J lost 6; bases outside the gene matches: 5.

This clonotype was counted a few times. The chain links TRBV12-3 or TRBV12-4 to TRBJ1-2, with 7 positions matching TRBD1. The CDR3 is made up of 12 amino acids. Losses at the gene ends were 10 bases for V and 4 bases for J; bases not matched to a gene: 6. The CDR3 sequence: CATQQGSYGYTF. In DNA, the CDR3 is TGTGCCACCCAACAGGGGAGCTATGGCTACACCTTC.

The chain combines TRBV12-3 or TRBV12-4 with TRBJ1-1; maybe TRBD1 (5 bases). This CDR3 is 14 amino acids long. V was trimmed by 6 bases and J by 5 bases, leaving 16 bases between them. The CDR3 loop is CASRPTGRMTEAFF. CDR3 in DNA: TGTGCCAGCAGACCGACGGGGCGGATGACTGAAGCTTTCTTT.

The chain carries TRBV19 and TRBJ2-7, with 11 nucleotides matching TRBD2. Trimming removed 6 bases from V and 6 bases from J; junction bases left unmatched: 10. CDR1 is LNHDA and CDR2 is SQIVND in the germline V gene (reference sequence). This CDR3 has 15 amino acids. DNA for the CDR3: TGTGCCAGTAGGAGAGGTAGCGGGAGGGCCGGCGAGCAGTACTTC. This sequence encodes CASRRGSGRAGEQYF.

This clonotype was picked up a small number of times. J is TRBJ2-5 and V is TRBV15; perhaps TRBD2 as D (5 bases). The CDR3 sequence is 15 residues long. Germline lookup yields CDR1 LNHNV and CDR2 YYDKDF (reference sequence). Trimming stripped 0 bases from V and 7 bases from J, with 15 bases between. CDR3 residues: CATSRDAGPEGTQYF. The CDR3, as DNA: TGTGCCACCAGCAGAGATGCGGGCCCCGAGGGGACCCAGTACTTC. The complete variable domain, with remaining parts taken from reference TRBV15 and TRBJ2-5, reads DAMVIQNPRYQVTQFGKPVTLSCSQTLNHNVMYWYQQKSSQAPKLLFHYYDKDFNNEADTPDNFQSRRPNTSFCFLDIRSPGLGDTAMYLCATSRDAGPEGTQYFGPGTRLLVL.

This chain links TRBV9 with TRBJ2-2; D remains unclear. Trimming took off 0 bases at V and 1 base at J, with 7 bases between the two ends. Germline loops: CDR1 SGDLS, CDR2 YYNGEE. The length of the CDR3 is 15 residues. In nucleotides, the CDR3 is TGTGCCAGCAGCGTAGATTCCCAGAACACCGGGGAGCTGTTTTTT. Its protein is CASSVDSQNTGELFF. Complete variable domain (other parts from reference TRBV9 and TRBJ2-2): DSGVTQTPKHLITATGQRVTLRCSPRSGDLSVYWYQQSLDQGLQFLIQYYNGEERAKGNILERFSAQQFPDLHSELNLSSLELGDSALYFCASSVDSQNTGELFFGEGSRLTVL.

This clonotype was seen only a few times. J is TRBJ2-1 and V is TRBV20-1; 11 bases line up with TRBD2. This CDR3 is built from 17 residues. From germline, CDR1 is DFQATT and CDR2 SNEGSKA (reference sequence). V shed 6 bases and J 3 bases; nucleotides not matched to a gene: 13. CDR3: CSAPADLAGGNYNEQFF. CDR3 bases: TGCAGTGCGCCTGCAGACTTAGCGGGGGGGAACTACAATGAGCAGTTCTTC.

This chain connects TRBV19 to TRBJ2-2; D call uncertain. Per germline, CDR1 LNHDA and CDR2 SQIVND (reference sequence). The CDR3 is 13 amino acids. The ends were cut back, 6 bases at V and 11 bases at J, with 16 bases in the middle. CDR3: CASRKETLQELFF. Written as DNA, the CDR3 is TGTGCCAGTAGAAAGGAGACCCTCCAAGAGCTGTTTTTT. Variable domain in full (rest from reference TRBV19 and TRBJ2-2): DGGITQSPKYLFRKEGQNVTLSCEQNLNHDAMYWYRQDPGQGLRLIYYSQIVNDFQKGDIAEGYSVSREKKESFPLTVTSAQKNPTAFYLCASRKETLQELFFGEGSRLTVL.

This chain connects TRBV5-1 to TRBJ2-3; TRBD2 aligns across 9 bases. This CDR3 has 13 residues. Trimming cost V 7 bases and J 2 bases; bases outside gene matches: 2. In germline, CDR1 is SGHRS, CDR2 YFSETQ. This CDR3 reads CASASGDTDTQYF. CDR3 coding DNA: TGCGCCAGCGCTAGCGGGGACACAGATACGCAGTATTTT.

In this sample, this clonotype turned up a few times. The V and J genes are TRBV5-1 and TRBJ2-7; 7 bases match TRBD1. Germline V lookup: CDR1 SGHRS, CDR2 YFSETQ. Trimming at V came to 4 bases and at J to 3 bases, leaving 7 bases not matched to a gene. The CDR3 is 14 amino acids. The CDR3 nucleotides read TGCGCCAGCAGCGGGGGACAGAAATTCTACGAGCAGTACTTC. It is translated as CASSGGQKFYEQYF.

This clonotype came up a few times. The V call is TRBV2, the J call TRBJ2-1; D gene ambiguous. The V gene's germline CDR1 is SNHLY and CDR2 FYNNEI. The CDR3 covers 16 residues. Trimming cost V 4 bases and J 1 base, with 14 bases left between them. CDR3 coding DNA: TGTGCCAGCAGTGTAATAGGATCTTTATCCTACAATGAGCAGTTCTTC. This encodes CASSVIGSLSYNEQFF.

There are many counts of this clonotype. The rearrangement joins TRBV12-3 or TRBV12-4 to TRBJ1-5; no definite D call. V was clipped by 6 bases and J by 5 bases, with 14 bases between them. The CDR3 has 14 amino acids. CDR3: CASSFTGTYQPQHF. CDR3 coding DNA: TGTGCCAGCAGCTTCACGGGAACATATCAGCCCCAGCATTTT.

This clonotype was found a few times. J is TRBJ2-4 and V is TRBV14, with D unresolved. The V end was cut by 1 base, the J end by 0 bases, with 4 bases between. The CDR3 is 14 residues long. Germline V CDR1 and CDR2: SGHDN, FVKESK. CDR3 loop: CASSQGLAKNIQYF. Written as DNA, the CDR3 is TGTGCCAGCAGCCAAGGTTTAGCCAAAAACATTCAGTACTTC. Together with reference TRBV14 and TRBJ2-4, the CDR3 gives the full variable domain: EAGVTQFPSHSVIEKGQTVTLRCDPISGHDNLYWYRRVMGKEIKFLLHFVKESKQDESGMPNNRFLAERTGGTYSTLKVQPAELEDSGVYFCASSQGLAKNIQYFGAGTRLSVL.

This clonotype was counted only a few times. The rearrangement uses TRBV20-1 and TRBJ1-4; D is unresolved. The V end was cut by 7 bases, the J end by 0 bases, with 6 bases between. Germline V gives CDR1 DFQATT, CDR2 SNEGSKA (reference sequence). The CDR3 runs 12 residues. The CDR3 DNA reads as TGCAGTGGTGTGGCAACTAATGAAAAACTGTTTTTT. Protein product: CSGVATNEKLFF.

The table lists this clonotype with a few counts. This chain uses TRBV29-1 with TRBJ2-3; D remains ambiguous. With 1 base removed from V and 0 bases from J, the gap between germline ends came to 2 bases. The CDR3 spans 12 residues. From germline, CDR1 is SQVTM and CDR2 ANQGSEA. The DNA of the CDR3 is TGCAGCGTTGAAGCCAGCACAGATACGCAGTATTTT. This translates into CSVEASTDTQYF.

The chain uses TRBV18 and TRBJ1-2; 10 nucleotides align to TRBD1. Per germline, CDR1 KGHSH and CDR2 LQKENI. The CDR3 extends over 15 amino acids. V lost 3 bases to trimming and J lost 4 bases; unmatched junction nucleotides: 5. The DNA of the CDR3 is TGTGCCAGCTCACCCGGGACAGGGGCCCTCTATGGCTACACCTTC. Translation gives CASSPGTGALYGYTF.

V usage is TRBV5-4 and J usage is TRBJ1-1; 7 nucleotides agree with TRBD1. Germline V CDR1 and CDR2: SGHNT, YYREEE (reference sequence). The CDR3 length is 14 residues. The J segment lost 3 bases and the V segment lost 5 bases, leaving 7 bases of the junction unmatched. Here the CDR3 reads CASSTDRWDTEAFF. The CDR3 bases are TGTGCCAGCAGTACGGACAGGTGGGACACTGAAGCTTTCTTT.

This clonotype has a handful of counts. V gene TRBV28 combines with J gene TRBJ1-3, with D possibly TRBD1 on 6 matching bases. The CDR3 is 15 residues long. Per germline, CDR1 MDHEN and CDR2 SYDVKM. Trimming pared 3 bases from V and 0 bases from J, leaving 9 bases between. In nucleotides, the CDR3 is TGTGCCAGCAGTTTGGGGGGGCGCTCTGGAAACACCATATATTTT. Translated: CASSLGGRSGNTIYF.

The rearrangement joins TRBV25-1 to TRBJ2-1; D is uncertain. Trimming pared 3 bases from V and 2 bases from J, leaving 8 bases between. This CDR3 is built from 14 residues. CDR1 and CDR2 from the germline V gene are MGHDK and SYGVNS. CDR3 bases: TGTGCCAGCAGTGAGGTCTGGACCTACAATGAGCAGTTCTTC. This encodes CASSEVWTYNEQFF.

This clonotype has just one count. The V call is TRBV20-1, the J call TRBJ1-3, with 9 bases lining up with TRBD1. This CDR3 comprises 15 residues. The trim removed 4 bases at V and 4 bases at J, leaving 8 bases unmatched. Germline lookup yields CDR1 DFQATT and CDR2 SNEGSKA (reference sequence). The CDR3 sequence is CSAKTGGYSGNTIYF. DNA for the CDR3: TGCAGTGCTAAAACAGGGGGCTATTCCGGAAACACCATATATTTT.